This T cell receptor (beta chain) is drawn from a study of blood T cell repertoires in COVID-19. In the original processing: Quantification of nucleated cells was approximated via reference gene primer amplification. The assay was immunoSEQ multiplex PCR, and TCRdb's table has in-frame clones only and misses some. V, J and clone size are taken as reported in that table, and D and trimming were inferred from the DNA itself. The table shows 7,500 to 8,500 clones, with roughly 80% occurring only once. The V and J ends lost 4 bases and 0 bases respectively, with 9 bases between them. The V gene's germline CDR1 is SEHNR and CDR2 FQNEAQ (reference sequence). The CDR3 has 15 residues.

The TCR sequence derives from a human donor in a cohort sampled during active COVID-19. Sequencing was carried out using peripheral blood. The chain joins TRBV7-9 to TRBJ2-2; D is perhaps TRBD1 (6 bases). The CDR3 DNA sequence: TGTGCCAGCAGCTCCCGGGACACGAACACCGGGGAGCTGTTTTTT. Encoded protein: CASSSRDTNTGELFF.